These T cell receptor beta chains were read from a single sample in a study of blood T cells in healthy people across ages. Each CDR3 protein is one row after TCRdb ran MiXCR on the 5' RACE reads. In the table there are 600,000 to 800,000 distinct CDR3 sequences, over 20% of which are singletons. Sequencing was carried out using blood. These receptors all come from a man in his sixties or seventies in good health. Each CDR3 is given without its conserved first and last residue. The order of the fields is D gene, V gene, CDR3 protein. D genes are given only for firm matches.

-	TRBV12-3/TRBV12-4	ASAGTEQY
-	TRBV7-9	ASSLRQRDTGELF
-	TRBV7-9	ASSMGPQETQY
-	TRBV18	ASSPVQNSGNTIY
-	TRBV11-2	ASSLALRKPYEQY
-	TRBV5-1	ASSFIPSREETQY
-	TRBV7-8	ASSALPTGTSY
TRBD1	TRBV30	AWSLPMGQIYEQY
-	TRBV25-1	ASSESASSYNEQF
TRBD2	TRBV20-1	SVPGDGGEQF
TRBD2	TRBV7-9	ASSTGTSGRANTGELF
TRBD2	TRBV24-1	ATSDPTSGNPTDTQY
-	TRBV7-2	ASSLPGVLSIYEQY
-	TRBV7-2	ASSREGYNEKLF
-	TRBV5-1	ASSLARRETGELF
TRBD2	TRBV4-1	ASSQDGGRAYEQY
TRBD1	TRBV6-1	ASRQDRGQGSNQPQH